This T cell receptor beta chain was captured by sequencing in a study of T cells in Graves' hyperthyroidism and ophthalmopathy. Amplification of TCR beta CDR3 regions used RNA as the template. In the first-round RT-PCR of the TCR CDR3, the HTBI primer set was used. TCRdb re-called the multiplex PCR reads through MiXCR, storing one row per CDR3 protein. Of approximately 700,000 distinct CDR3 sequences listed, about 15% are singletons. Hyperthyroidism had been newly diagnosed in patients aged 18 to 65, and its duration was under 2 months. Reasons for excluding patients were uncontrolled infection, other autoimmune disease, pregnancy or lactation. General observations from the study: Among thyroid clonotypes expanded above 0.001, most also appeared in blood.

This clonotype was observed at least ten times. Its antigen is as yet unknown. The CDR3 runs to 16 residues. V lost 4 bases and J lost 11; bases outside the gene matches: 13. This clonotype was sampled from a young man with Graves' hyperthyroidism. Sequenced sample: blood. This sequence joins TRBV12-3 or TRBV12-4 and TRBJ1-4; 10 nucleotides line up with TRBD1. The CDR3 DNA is TGTGCCAGCAGTTCAGCGGGGACAGGGGCTAACGGGAAACTGTTTTTT. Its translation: CASSSAGTGANGKLFF.